This is a list of T cell receptor beta chains from one sample in a study of shared clonotypes between healthy human individuals. Produced via immunoSEQ multiplex PCR; TCRdb's table is partial and in-frame only. In the table there are hundreds of thousands of clones, 95% to 98% of which are singletons. The sample consisted of naive CD8+ T cells sorted from blood. The receptors stem from a young man in good health. Both conserved end residues are part of each CDR3. The D gene is left open where the match is weak. Clone size is stated in some rows and not others, as once, few, many or a class when expanded.

J gene: TRBJ2-2
V gene: TRBV30
D gene: .
clone size: .
CDR3 protein: CAWSVQGGSLFF
CDR3 DNA: TGTGCCTGGAGTGTCCAGGGGGGCAGTTTGTTTTTT

J gene: TRBJ2-7
V gene: TRBV7-9
D gene: .
clone size: .
CDR3 protein: CASSLWDTVSYEQYF
CDR3 DNA: TGTGCCAGCAGCTTATGGGACACCGTCTCCTACGAGCAGTACTTC

J gene: TRBJ2-7
V gene: TRBV27
D gene: TRBD1
clone size: .
CDR3 protein: CASSLQGAVYEQYF
CDR3 DNA: TGTGCCAGCAGTTTACAGGGGGCAGTGTACGAGCAGTACTTC

J gene: TRBJ2-5
V gene: TRBV7-2
D gene: .
clone size: .
CDR3 protein: CASSLNRDETQYF
CDR3 DNA: TGTGCCAGCAGCTTAAATAGGGACGAGACCCAGTACTTC

J gene: TRBJ2-3
V gene: TRBV6-1
D gene: .
clone size: .
CDR3 protein: CASKGQGSRTDTQYF
CDR3 DNA: TGTGCCAGCAAAGGTCAGGGATCGCGGACAGATACGCAGTATTTT

J gene: TRBJ2-1
V gene: TRBV5-6
D gene: .
clone size: .
CDR3 protein: CASSIGVNEQFF
CDR3 DNA: TGTGCCAGCAGCATTGGTGTCAATGAGCAGTTCTTC

J gene: TRBJ2-7
V gene: TRBV7-6
D gene: .
clone size: .
CDR3 protein: CASSPEGLYSYEQYF
CDR3 DNA: TGTGCCAGCAGCCCCGAAGGCCTGTACTCCTACGAGCAGTACTTC

J gene: TRBJ2-3
V gene: TRBV7-9
D gene: .
clone size: .
CDR3 protein: CASTLLGASGTSTDTQYF
CDR3 DNA: TGTGCCAGCACCCTTTTGGGGGCTAGCGGTACCAGCACAGATACGCAGTATTTT

J gene: TRBJ1-5
V gene: TRBV6-5
D gene: TRBD1
clone size: .
CDR3 protein: CASRLGQGTQPQHF
CDR3 DNA: TGTGCCAGCAGACTAGGACAGGGCACTCAGCCCCAGCATTTT

J gene: TRBJ2-2
V gene: TRBV27
D gene: .
clone size: once
CDR3 protein: CASSLISASGELFF
CDR3 DNA: TGTGCCAGCAGTTTAATCTCCGCCAGCGGGGAGCTGTTTTTT

J gene: TRBJ2-7
V gene: TRBV5-5
D gene: .
clone size: .
CDR3 protein: CASSLLSYEQYF
CDR3 DNA: TGTGCCAGCAGCTTGTTGAGTTACGAGCAGTACTTC

J gene: TRBJ2-7
V gene: TRBV4-3
D gene: .
clone size: .
CDR3 protein: CASSQDRNYEQYF
CDR3 DNA: TGCGCCAGCAGCCAAGATAGAAACTACGAGCAGTACTTC

J gene: TRBJ2-1
V gene: TRBV11-2
D gene: .
clone size: .
CDR3 protein: CASSFGRAQFEQFF
CDR3 DNA: TGTGCCAGCAGCTTCGGGCGCGCCCAGTTTGAGCAGTTCTTC

J gene: TRBJ2-3
V gene: TRBV11-2
D gene: .
clone size: .
CDR3 protein: CASSSGGTDTQYF
CDR3 DNA: TGTGCCAGCAGCTCAGGGGGCACAGATACGCAGTATTTT

J gene: TRBJ2-5
V gene: TRBV25-1
D gene: .
clone size: .
CDR3 protein: CASSEYRETQYF
CDR3 DNA: TGTGCCAGCAGTGAATATCGAGAGACCCAGTACTTC

J gene: TRBJ2-7
V gene: TRBV2
D gene: .
clone size: .
CDR3 protein: CASKGSFYEQYF
CDR3 DNA: TGTGCCAGCAAGGGCAGTTTTTACGAGCAGTACTTC

J gene: TRBJ1-1
V gene: TRBV6-5
D gene: .
clone size: .
CDR3 protein: CASSYRRGTMNTEAFF
CDR3 DNA: TGTGCCAGCAGTTACAGGCGGGGAACTATGAACACTGAAGCTTTCTTT

J gene: TRBJ2-2
V gene: TRBV4-3
D gene: .
clone size: .
CDR3 protein: CASSQVGSANTGELFF
CDR3 DNA: TGCGCCAGCAGCCAAGTCGGATCAGCGAACACCGGGGAGCTGTTTTTT

J gene: TRBJ1-1
V gene: TRBV7-9
D gene: .
clone size: .
CDR3 protein: CASSLGGNEAFF
CDR3 DNA: TGTGCCAGCAGCTTAGGGGGAAATGAAGCTTTCTTT

J gene: TRBJ1-2
V gene: TRBV29-1
D gene: TRBD1
clone size: .
CDR3 protein: CSVPRGYDGYTF
CDR3 DNA: TGCAGCGTCCCCAGGGGGTACGACGGCTACACCTTC

J gene: TRBJ2-2
V gene: TRBV29-1
D gene: TRBD2
clone size: .
CDR3 protein: CSVELAGRNTGELFF
CDR3 DNA: TGCAGCGTTGAGCTAGCGGGACGAAACACCGGGGAGCTGTTTTTT

J gene: TRBJ2-7
V gene: TRBV30
D gene: .
clone size: .
CDR3 protein: CAWSAGASYEQYF
CDR3 DNA: TGTGCCTGGAGTGCGGGAGCCTCCTACGAGCAGTACTTC

J gene: TRBJ1-1
V gene: TRBV27
D gene: .
clone size: once
CDR3 protein: CASSLSYGGATEAFF
CDR3 DNA: TGTGCCAGCAGTTTATCGTATGGGGGGGCGACTGAAGCTTTCTTT

J gene: TRBJ2-7
V gene: TRBV28
D gene: TRBD2
clone size: .
CDR3 protein: CASSSTSDYEQYF
CDR3 DNA: TGTGCCAGCAGTTCTACTAGCGACTACGAGCAGTACTTC

J gene: TRBJ1-5
V gene: TRBV6-5
D gene: TRBD1
clone size: .
CDR3 protein: CANTGTGFLQPQHF
CDR3 DNA: TGTGCCAACACCGGGACAGGCTTCCTGCAGCCCCAGCATTTT

J gene: TRBJ1-1
V gene: TRBV5-1
D gene: .
clone size: .
CDR3 protein: CASSYVGVLNTEAFF
CDR3 DNA: TGCGCCAGCAGTTACGTGGGCGTTTTGAACACTGAAGCTTTCTTT

J gene: TRBJ1-2
V gene: TRBV7-9
D gene: .
clone size: .
CDR3 protein: CASLGGINYGYTF
CDR3 DNA: TGTGCCAGCCTTGGTGGGATTAACTATGGCTACACCTTC

J gene: TRBJ2-7
V gene: TRBV2
D gene: .
clone size: .
CDR3 protein: CASSKGREASYEQYF
CDR3 DNA: TGTGCCAGCAGCAAGGGTCGGGAAGCCTCCTACGAGCAGTACTTC

J gene: TRBJ2-5
V gene: TRBV11-2
D gene: .
clone size: .
CDR3 protein: CASSSKWGASETQYF
CDR3 DNA: TGTGCCAGCAGCTCTAAGTGGGGGGCTTCAGAGACCCAGTACTTC

J gene: TRBJ2-2
V gene: TRBV2
D gene: TRBD2
clone size: .
CDR3 protein: CASRGAGSGRSLTGELFF
CDR3 DNA: TGTGCCAGCAGGGGGGCTGGTAGCGGGAGAAGTCTGACCGGGGAGCTGTTTTTT

J gene: TRBJ1-1
V gene: TRBV27
D gene: .
clone size: .
CDR3 protein: CASRPVYRRNTEAFF
CDR3 DNA: TGTGCCAGCAGGCCGGTCTATCGGAGGAACACTGAAGCTTTCTTT

J gene: TRBJ2-2
V gene: TRBV13
D gene: .
clone size: .
CDR3 protein: CASSPDYTGELFF
CDR3 DNA: TGTGCCAGCAGCCCCGACTACACCGGGGAGCTGTTTTTT

J gene: TRBJ2-7
V gene: TRBV5-4
D gene: TRBD1
clone size: .
CDR3 protein: CASSWTGKPYEQYF
CDR3 DNA: TGTGCCAGCAGCTGGACAGGGAAACCCTACGAGCAGTACTTC

J gene: TRBJ2-2
V gene: TRBV5-8
D gene: .
clone size: once
CDR3 protein: CAPRMRRKNTGELFF
CDR3 DNA: TGTGCCCCTAGGATGCGGAGAAAGAACACCGGGGAGCTGTTTTTT

J gene: TRBJ2-5
V gene: TRBV7-9
D gene: .
clone size: once
CDR3 protein: CASSLGPHGGQETQYF
CDR3 DNA: TGTGCCAGCAGCTTGGGTCCCCACGGCGGGCAAGAGACCCAGTACTTC

J gene: TRBJ2-7
V gene: TRBV7-3
D gene: .
clone size: once
CDR3 protein: CASSLLAASPYEQYF
CDR3 DNA: TGTGCCAGCAGCTTATTGGCAGCAAGCCCCTACGAGCAGTACTTC

J gene: TRBJ1-1
V gene: TRBV19
D gene: .
clone size: once
CDR3 protein: CASSLTNSREAFF
CDR3 DNA: TGTGCCAGTAGTTTAACGAATTCACGAGAAGCTTTCTTT

J gene: TRBJ2-5
V gene: TRBV6-5
D gene: .
clone size: .
CDR3 protein: CASSYGGGDETQYF
CDR3 DNA: TGTGCCAGCAGTTATGGAGGGGGCGATGAGACCCAGTACTTC

J gene: TRBJ2-7
V gene: TRBV7-9
D gene: .
clone size: .
CDR3 protein: CASSVGLTYEQYF
CDR3 DNA: TGTGCCAGCAGCGTGGGACTTACCTACGAGCAGTACTTC

J gene: TRBJ2-7
V gene: TRBV7-9
D gene: TRBD1
clone size: .
CDR3 protein: CASSSEGAQAYEQYF
CDR3 DNA: TGTGCCAGCAGCTCTGAGGGGGCGCAGGCCTACGAGCAGTACTTC

J gene: TRBJ2-7
V gene: TRBV27
D gene: .
clone size: .
CDR3 protein: CASRRGYEQYF
CDR3 DNA: TGTGCCAGCCGTAGGGGCTACGAGCAGTACTTC

J gene: TRBJ2-5
V gene: TRBV7-9
D gene: .
clone size: .
CDR3 protein: CASSLGVTDQETQYF
CDR3 DNA: TGTGCCAGCAGCTTAGGGGTCACGGACCAAGAGACCCAGTACTTC

J gene: TRBJ2-7
V gene: TRBV6-5
D gene: TRBD2
clone size: .
CDR3 protein: CASSYYPGGEQYF
CDR3 DNA: TGTGCCAGCAGTTACTATCCGGGAGGCGAGCAGTACTTC

J gene: TRBJ2-7
V gene: TRBV4-1
D gene: .
clone size: .
CDR3 protein: CASSHPGNPYEQYF
CDR3 DNA: TGCGCCAGCAGCCACCCCGGGAATCCCTACGAGCAGTACTTC

J gene: TRBJ2-1
V gene: TRBV29-1
D gene: TRBD2
clone size: .
CDR3 protein: CSVEDGAGGSYNEQFF
CDR3 DNA: TGCAGCGTTGAAGACGGAGCGGGAGGCTCCTACAATGAGCAGTTCTTC

J gene: TRBJ1-5
V gene: TRBV15
D gene: .
clone size: .
CDR3 protein: CATSRVGEGGQPQHF
CDR3 DNA: TGTGCCACCAGCAGAGTGGGCGAGGGAGGTCAGCCCCAGCATTTT

J gene: TRBJ1-5
V gene: TRBV4-1
D gene: .
clone size: .
CDR3 protein: CASSQVANQPQHF
CDR3 DNA: TGCGCCAGCAGCCAAGTGGCTAATCAGCCCCAGCATTTT

J gene: TRBJ2-7
V gene: TRBV4-3
D gene: .
clone size: .
CDR3 protein: CASSQVLGGYEQYF
CDR3 DNA: TGCGCCAGCAGCCAAGTGCTAGGGGGCTACGAGCAGTACTTC

J gene: TRBJ2-7
V gene: TRBV11-2
D gene: TRBD1
clone size: .
CDR3 protein: CASSLELGQARYF
CDR3 DNA: TGTGCCAGCAGCTTAGAGCTGGGACAGGCCCGGTACTTC

J gene: TRBJ2-5
V gene: TRBV7-6
D gene: .
clone size: .
CDR3 protein: CASSRVLRETQYF
CDR3 DNA: TGTGCCAGCAGCCGCGTCCTCCGGGAGACCCAGTACTTC

J gene: TRBJ1-2
V gene: TRBV5-1
D gene: .
clone size: .
CDR3 protein: CASSLHNSGRLPYGYTF
CDR3 DNA: TGCGCCAGCAGCCTTCATAACTCGGGCAGGCTCCCATATGGCTACACCTTC

J gene: TRBJ2-7
V gene: TRBV19
D gene: .
clone size: .
CDR3 protein: CASSIGHPSSYEQYF
CDR3 DNA: TGTGCCAGTAGTATAGGACACCCGAGCTCCTACGAGCAGTACTTC

J gene: TRBJ2-1
V gene: TRBV4-1
D gene: .
clone size: .
CDR3 protein: CASSQGPLQFF
CDR3 DNA: TGCGCCAGCAGCCAAGGGCCATTGCAGTTCTTC

J gene: TRBJ2-3
V gene: TRBV14
D gene: TRBD2
clone size: .
CDR3 protein: CASSPRLAGLTDTQYF
CDR3 DNA: TGTGCCAGCAGCCCACGACTAGCGGGACTCACAGATACGCAGTATTTT

J gene: TRBJ1-2
V gene: TRBV5-4
D gene: .
clone size: .
CDR3 protein: CASSLGLLDYGYTF
CDR3 DNA: TGTGCCAGCAGCTTGGGGCTTCTCGACTATGGCTACACCTTC

J gene: TRBJ2-1
V gene: TRBV6-6
D gene: .
clone size: .
CDR3 protein: CASSQNYNEQFF
CDR3 DNA: TGTGCCAGCAGCCAGAACTACAATGAGCAGTTCTTC

J gene: TRBJ2-6
V gene: TRBV7-9
D gene: .
clone size: .
CDR3 protein: CASSLEASGPVSGANVLTF
CDR3 DNA: TGTGCCAGCAGCTTAGAAGCCTCCGGACCTGTCTCTGGGGCCAACGTCCTGACTTTC

J gene: TRBJ1-5
V gene: TRBV19
D gene: TRBD1
clone size: .
CDR3 protein: CASSIGLGTGPNQPQHF
CDR3 DNA: TGTGCCAGTAGTATAGGCCTCGGGACAGGACCTAATCAGCCCCAGCATTTT